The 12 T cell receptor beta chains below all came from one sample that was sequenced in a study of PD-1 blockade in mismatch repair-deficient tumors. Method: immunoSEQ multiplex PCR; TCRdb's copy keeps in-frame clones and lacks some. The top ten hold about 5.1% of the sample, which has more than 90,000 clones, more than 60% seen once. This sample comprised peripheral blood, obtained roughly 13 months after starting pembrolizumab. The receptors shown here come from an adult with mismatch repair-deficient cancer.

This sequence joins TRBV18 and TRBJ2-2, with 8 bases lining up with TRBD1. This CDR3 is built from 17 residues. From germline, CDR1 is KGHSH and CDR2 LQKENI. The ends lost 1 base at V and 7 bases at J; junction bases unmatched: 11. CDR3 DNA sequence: TGTGCCAGCTCACCACTATGGAGGCAGGGGGCAAACGGGGAGCTGTTTTTT. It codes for CASSPLWRQGANGELFF.

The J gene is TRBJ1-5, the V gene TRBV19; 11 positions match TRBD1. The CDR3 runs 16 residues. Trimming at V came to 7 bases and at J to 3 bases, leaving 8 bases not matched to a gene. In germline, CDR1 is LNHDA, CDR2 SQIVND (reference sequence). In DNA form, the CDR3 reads TGTGCCAGTACAAAATGGACAGGGGGCGACAATCAGCCCCAGCATTTT. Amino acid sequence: CASTKWTGGDNQPQHF.

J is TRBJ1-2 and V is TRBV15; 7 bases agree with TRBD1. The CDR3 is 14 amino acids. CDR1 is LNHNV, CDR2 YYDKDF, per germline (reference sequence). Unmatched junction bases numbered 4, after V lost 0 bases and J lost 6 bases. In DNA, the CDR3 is TGTGCCACCAGCAGAGACGGGACAGTTCATGGCTACACCTTC. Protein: CATSRDGTVHGYTF.

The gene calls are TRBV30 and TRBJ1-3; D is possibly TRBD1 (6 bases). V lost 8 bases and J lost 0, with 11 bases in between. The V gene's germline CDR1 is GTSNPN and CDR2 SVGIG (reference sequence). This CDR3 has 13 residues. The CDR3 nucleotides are TGTGCCCACGGACAGAGCTCTGGAAACACCATATATTTT. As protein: CAHGQSSGNTIYF.

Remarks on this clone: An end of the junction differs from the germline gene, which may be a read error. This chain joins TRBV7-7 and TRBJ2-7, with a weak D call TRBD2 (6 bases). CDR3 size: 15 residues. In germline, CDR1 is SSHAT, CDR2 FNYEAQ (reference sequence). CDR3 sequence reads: CASSRSPGEAYEQYF. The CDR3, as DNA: TGTGCTAGCAGCCGATCTCCGGGGGAGGCCTACGAGCAGTACTTC. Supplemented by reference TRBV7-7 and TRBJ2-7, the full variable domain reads GAGVSQSPRYKVTKRGQDVTLRCDPISSHATLYWYQQALGQGPEFLTYFNYEAQPDKSGLPSDRFSAERPEGSISTLTIQRTEQRDSAMYRCASSRSPGEAYEQYFGPGTRLTVT.

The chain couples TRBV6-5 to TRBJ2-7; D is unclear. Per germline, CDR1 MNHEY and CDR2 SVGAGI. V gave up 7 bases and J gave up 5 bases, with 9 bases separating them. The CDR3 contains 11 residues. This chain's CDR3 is CASIVGNEQYF. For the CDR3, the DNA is TGTGCCAGCATCGTAGGTAACGAGCAGTACTTC.

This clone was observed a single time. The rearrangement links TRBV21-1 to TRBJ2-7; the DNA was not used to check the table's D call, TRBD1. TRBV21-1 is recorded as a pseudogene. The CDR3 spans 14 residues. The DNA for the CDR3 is TGTGCCAGCAGAAGGACAGGGATCTCCTACGAGCAGTACTTC. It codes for CASRRTGISYEQYF.

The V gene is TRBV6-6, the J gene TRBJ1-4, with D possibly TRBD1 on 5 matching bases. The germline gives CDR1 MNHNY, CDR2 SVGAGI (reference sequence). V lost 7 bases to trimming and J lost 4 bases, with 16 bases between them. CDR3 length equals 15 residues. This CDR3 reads CASTIAWGDNEKLFF. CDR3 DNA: TGTGCCAGCACCATAGCCTGGGGGGATAATGAAAAACTGTTTTTT.

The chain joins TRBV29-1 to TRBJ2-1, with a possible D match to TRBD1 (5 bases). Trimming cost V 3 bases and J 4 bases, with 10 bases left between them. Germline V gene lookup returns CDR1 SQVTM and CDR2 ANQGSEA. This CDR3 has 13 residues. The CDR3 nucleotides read TGCAGCGTTGAGTCCAGGGCATACAATGAGCAGTTCTTC. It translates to CSVESRAYNEQFF.

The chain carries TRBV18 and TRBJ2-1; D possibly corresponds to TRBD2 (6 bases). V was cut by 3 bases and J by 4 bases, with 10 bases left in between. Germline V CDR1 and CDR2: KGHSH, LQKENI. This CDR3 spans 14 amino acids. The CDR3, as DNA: TGTGCCAGCTCACCCGATCGGGGGTACAATGAGCAGTTCTTC. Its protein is CASSPDRGYNEQFF.

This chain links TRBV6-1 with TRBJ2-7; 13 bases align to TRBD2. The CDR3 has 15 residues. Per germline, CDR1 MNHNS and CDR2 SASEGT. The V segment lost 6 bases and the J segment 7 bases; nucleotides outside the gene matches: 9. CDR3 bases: TGTGCCAGCAGCAATCCCGGACTAGCGGGAGATGAGCAGTACTTC. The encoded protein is CASSNPGLAGDEQYF.

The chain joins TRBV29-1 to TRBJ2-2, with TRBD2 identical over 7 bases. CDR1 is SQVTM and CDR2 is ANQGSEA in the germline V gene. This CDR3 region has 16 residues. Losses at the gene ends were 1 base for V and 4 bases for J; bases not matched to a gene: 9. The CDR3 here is CSVEGAGGSGTGELFF. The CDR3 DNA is TGCAGCGTTGAAGGGGCTGGCGGGAGTGGCACCGGGGAGCTGTTTTTT.